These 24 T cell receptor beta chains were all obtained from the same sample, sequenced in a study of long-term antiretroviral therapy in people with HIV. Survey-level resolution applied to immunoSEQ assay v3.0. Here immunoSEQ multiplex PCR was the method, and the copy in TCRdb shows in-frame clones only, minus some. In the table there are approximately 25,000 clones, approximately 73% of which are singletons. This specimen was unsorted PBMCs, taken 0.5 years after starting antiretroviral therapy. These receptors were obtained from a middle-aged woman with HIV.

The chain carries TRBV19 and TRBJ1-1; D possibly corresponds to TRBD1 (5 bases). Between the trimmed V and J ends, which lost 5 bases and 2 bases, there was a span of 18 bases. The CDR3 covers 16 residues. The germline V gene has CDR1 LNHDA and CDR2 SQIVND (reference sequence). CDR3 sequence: CASSLSGGIRNTEAFF. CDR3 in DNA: TGTGCCAGTAGTCTCAGTGGGGGAATAAGAAACACTGAAGCTTTCTTT.

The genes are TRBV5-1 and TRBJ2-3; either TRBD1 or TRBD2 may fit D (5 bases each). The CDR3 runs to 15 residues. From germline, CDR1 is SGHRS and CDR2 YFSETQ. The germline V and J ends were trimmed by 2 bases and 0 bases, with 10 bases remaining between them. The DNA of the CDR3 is TGCGCCAGCAGCTTTGGGGACGCGAGCACAGATACGCAGTATTTT. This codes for CASSFGDASTDTQYF.

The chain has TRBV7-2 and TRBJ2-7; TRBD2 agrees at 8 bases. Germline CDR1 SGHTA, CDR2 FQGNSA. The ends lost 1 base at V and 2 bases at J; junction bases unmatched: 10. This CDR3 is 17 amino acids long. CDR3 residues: CASSLGGGAGAAYEQYF. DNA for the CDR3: TGTGCCAGCAGCTTAGGGGGGGGAGCGGGGGCCGCCTACGAGCAGTACTTC.

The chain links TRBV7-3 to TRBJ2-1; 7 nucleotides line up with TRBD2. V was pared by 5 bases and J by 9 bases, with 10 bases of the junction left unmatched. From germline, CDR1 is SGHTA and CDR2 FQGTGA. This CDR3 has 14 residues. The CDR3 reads CASSPRAGEGEQFF. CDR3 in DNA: TGTGCCAGCAGCCCCCGGGCGGGGGAAGGTGAGCAGTTCTTC.

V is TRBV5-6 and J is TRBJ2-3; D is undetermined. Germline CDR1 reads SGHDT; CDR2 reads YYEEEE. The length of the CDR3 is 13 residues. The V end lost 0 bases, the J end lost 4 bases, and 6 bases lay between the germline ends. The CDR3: CASSLGGADTQYF. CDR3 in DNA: TGTGCCAGCAGCTTGGGTGGGGCAGATACGCAGTATTTT.

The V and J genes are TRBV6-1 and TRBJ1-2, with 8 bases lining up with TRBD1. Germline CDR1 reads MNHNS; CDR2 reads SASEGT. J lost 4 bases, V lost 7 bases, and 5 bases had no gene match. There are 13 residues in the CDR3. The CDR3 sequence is CASTTGAGYGYTF. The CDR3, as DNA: TGTGCCAGCACGACAGGGGCCGGCTATGGCTACACCTTC.

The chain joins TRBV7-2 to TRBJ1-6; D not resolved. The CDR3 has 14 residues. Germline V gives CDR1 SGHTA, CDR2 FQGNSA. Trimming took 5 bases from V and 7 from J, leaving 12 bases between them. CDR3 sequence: CASSPGPTNSPLHF. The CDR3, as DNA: TGTGCCAGCAGCCCCGGACCGACAAATTCACCCCTCCACTTT.

The CDR3 coding sequence is TGTGCCAGCAGCGTAGGGGCGGGAGCGTACAATGAGCAGTTCTTC. This gives the protein CASSVGAGAYNEQFF. The gene calls are TRBV9 and TRBJ2-1; TRBD2 matches 7 bases. Trimming at V came to 0 bases and at J to 4 bases, leaving 4 bases not matched to a gene. Germline-derived CDR1 and CDR2 are SGDLS and YYNGEE. The CDR3 is 15 amino acids.

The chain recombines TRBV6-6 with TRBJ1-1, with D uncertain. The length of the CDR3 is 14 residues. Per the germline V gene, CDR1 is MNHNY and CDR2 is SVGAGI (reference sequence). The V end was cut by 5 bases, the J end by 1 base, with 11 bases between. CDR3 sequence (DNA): TGTGCCAGCAGTCTCGGACCCCAGAACACTGAAGCTTTCTTT. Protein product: CASSLGPQNTEAFF.

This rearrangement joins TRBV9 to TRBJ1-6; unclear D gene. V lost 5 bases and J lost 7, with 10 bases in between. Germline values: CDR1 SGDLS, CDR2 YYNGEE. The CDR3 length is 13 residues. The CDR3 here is CASSPGGNSPLHF. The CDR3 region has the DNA TGTGCCAGCAGTCCCGGCGGGAATTCACCCCTCCACTTT. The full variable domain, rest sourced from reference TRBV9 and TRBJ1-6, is DSGVTQTPKHLITATGQRVTLRCSPRSGDLSVYWYQQSLDQGLQFLIQYYNGEERAKGNILERFSAQQFPDLHSELNLSSLELGDSALYFCASSPGGNSPLHFGNGTRLTVT.

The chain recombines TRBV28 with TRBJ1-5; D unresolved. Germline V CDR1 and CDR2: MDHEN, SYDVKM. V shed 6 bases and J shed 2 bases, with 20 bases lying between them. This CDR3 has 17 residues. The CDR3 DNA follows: TGTGCCAGCAGGCGCCTGGCGGGGTTGAGGGGCAATCAGCCCCAGCATTTT. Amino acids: CASRRLAGLRGNQPQHF.

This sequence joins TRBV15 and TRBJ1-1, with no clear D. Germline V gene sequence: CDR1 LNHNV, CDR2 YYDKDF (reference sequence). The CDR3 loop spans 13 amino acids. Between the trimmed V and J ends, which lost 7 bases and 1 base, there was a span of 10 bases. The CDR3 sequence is CATTLTRNTEAFF. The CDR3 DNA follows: TGTGCCACCACCCTGACAAGGAACACTGAAGCTTTCTTT.

As DNA, the CDR3 is TGTGCCAGCAGTTTCGAAGTGAACACCGGGGAGCTGTTTTTT. Protein: CASSFEVNTGELFF. The rearrangement uses TRBV27 and TRBJ2-2; D gene uncertain. This CDR3 has 14 amino acids. CDR1 and CDR2 (germline): MNHEY, SMNVEV (reference sequence). V lost 3 bases, J lost 1 base, and 6 bases lay in between.

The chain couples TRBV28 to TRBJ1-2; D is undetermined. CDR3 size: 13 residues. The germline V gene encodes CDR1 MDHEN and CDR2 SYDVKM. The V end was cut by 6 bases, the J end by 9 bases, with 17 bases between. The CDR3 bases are TGTGCCAGCAGAATACCCGGTGCCCAGCGCTACACCTTC. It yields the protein CASRIPGAQRYTF.

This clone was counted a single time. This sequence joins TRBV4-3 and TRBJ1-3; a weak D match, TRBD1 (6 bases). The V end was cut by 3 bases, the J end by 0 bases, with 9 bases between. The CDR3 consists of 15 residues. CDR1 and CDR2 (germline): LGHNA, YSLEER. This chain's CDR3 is CASSHGTSSGNTIYF. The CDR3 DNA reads TGCGCCAGCAGCCATGGGACATCCTCTGGAAACACCATATATTTT.

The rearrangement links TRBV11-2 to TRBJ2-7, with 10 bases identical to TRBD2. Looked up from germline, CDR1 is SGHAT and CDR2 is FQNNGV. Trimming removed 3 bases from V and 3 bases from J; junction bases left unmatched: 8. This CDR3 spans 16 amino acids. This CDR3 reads CASSLVTSGPNYEQYF. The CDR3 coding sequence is TGTGCCAGCAGCTTGGTGACTAGCGGGCCCAACTACGAGCAGTACTTC.

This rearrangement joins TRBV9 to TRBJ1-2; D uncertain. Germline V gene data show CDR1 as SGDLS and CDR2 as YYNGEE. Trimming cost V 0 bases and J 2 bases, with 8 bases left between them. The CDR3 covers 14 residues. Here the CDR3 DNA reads TGTGCCAGCAGCGTAGATGAGCTCAACTATGGCTACACCTTC. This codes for CASSVDELNYGYTF.

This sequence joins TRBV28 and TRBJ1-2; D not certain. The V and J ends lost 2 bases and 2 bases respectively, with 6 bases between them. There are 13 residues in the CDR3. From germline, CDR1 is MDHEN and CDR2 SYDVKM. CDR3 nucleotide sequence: TGTGCCAGCAGTTTAGGTCAGAACTATGGCTACACCTTC. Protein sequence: CASSLGQNYGYTF.

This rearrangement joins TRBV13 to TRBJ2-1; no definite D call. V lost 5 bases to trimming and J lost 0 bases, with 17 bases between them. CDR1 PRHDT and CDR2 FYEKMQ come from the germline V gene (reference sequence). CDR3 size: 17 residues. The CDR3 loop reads CASSLARWSASYNEQFF. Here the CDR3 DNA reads TGTGCCAGCAGCCTCGCTCGATGGAGCGCCTCCTACAATGAGCAGTTCTTC.

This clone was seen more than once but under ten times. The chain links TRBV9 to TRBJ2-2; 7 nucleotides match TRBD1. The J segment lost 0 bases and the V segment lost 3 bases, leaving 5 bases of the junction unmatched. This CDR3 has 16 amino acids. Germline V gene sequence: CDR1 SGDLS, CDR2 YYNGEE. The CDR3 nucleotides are TGTGCCAGCAGCGGAAGACAGGGACCGAACACCGGGGAGCTGTTTTTT. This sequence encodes CASSGRQGPNTGELFF.

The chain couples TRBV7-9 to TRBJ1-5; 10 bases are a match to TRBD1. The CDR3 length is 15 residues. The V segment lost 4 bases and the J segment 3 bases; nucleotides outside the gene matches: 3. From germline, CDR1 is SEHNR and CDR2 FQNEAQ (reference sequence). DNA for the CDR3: TGTGCCAGCAGCTGGGGGACAGGGGCCAATCAGCCCCAGCATTTT. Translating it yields CASSWGTGANQPQHF.

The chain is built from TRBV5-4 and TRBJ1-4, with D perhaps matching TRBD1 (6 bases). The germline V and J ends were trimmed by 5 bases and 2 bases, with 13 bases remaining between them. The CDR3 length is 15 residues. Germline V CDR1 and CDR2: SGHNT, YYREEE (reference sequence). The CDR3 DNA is TGTGCCAGCAGGGCCGGGGGGGGCACTAATGAAAAACTGTTTTTT. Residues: CASRAGGGTNEKLFF.

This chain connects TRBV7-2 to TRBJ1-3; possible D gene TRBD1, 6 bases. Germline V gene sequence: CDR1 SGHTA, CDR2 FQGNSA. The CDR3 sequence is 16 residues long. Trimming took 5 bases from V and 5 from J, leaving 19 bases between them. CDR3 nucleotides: TGTGCCAGCAGCCCCAGCGGGGGGGGCGCGAGAAACACCATATATTTT. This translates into CASSPSGGGARNTIYF.

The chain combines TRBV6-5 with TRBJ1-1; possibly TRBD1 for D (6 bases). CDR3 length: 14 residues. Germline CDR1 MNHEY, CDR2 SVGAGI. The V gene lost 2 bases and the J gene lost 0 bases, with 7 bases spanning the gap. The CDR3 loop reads CASSYQGLNTEAFF. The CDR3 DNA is TGTGCCAGCAGTTACCAGGGGTTGAACACTGAAGCTTTCTTT.